This T cell receptor (beta chain) was retrieved from a study of blood T cell repertoires in COVID-19. Clones were sequenced by immunoSEQ multiplex PCR, and TCRdb holds only the in-frame ones, with some missing. This table holds approximately 12,000 clones, around three quarters found once. Trimming removed 3 bases at V and 1 base at J, with 15 bases between. Germline loops: CDR1 LGHNA, CDR2 YSLEER. CDR3 length equals 16 residues. The sample comprised peripheral blood. This chain joins TRBV4-3 and TRBJ2-5; tentatively, D is TRBD2 (7 bases). This sequence was found in a man between 60 and 70 years old with COVID-19, enrolled during active disease. The CDR3 loop reads CASSHLKGGSQETQYF. CDR3 sequence (DNA): TGCGCCAGCAGCCACCTCAAGGGGGGGAGCCAAGAGACCCAGTACTTC.